The sequence of this TCR beta chain was determined in a study of shared clonotypes between healthy human individuals. Study results and limitations: The sampled material consisted only of blood, and tissue repertoires are likely to differ.

Unsorted PBMC DNA was sequenced on ten immunoSEQ deep assay plates. Sequenced by immunoSEQ multiplex PCR; TCRdb stores in-frame clones only, minus some. The sample holds roughly 450,000 clones, approximately 79% seen once. Remarks on this clone: Its specificity is unknown.

Germline CDR1 reads SGHTA; CDR2 reads FQGNSA. The CDR3 extends over 12 amino acids. V was cut by 1 base and J by 9 bases, with 9 bases left in between. This sequence originates from a middle-aged woman in good health. Some clones in this sample may be carry-over from other donors' samples. Sequenced sample: PBMCs. The chain joins TRBV7-2 to TRBJ1-1; D unclear. The CDR3 here is CASSLGGLKAFF. The CDR3, as DNA: TGTGCCAGCAGCTTAGGAGGGCTCAAAGCTTTCTTT.